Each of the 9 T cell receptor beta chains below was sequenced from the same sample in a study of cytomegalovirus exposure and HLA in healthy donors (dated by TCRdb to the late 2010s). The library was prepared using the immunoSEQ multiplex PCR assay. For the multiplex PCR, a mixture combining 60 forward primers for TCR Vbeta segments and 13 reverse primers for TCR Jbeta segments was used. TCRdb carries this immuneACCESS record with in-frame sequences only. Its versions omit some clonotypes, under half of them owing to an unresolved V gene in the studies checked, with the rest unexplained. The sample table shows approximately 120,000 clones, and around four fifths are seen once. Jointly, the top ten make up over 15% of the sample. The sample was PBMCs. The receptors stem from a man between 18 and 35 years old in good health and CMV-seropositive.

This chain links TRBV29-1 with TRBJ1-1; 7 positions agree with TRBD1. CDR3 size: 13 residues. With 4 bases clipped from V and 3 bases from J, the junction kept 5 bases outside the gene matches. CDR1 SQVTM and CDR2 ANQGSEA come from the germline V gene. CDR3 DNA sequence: TGCAGCGTTGCCGGGACAGTTGACACTGAAGCTTTCTTT. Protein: CSVAGTVDTEAFF.

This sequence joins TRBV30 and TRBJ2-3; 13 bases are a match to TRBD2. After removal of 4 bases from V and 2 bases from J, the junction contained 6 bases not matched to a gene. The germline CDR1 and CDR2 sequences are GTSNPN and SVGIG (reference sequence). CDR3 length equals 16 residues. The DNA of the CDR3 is TGTGCCTGGACCCGAGGGACTAGCGGGGCCACAGATACGCAGTATTTT. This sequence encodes CAWTRGTSGATDTQYF.

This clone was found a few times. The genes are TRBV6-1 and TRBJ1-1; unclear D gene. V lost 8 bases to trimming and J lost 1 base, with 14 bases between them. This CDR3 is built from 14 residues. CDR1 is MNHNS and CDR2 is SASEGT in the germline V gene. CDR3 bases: TGTGCCAGCGTCAATCAGCGGACGAACACTGAAGCTTTCTTT. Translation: CASVNQRTNTEAFF.

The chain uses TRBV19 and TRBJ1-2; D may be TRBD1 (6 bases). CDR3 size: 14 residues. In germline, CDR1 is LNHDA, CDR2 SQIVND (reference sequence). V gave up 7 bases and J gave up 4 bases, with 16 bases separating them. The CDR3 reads CASTLRGSGYGYTF. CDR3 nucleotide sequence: TGTGCCAGTACCCTAAGGGGGTCAGGCTATGGCTACACCTTC.

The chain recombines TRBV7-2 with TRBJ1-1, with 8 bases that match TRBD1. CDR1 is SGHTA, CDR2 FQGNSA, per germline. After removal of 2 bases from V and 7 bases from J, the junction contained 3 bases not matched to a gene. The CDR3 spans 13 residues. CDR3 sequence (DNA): TGTGCCAGCAGCTTATTACAGGGGGGTGAAGCTTTCTTT. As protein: CASSLLQGGEAFF.

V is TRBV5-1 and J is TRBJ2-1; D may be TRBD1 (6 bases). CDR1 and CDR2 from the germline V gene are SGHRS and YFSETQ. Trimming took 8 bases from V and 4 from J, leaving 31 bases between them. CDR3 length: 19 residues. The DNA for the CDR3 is TGCGCCAGTCAAAGATCGCCAGGGGTCGCCACTGTTATGTACAATGAGCAGTTCTTC. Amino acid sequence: CASQRSPGVATVMYNEQFF.

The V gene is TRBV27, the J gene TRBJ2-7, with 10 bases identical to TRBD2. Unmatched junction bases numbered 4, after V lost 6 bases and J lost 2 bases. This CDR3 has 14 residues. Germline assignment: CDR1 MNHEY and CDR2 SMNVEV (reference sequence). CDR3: CASRRTSGAYEQYF. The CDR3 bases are TGTGCCAGCAGAAGAACTAGCGGGGCCTACGAGCAGTACTTC.

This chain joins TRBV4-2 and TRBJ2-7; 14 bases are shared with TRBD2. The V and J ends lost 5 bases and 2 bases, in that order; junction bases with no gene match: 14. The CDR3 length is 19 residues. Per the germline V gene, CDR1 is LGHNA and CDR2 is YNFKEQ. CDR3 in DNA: TGTGCCAGCAGCTCCGGGACTAGCGGGGGCCCCACCTCTACCTACGAGCAGTACTTC. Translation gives CASSSGTSGGPTSTYEQYF.

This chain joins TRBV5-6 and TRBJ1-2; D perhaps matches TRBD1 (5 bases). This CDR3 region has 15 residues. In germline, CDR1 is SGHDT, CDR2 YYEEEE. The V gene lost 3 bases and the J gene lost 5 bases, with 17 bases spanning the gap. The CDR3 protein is CASSSTRGGRYGYTF. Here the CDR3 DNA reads TGTGCCAGCAGCTCGACCCGGGGGGGGAGATATGGCTACACCTTC. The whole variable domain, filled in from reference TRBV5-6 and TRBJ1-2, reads DAGVTQSPTHLIKTRGQQVTLRCSPKSGHDTVSWYQQALGQGPQFIFQYYEEEERQRGNFPDRFSGHQFPNYSSELNVNALLLGDSALYLCASSSTRGGRYGYTFGSGTRLTVV.